A single T cell receptor (beta chain) is shown here with its context. This CDR3 comprises 14 residues. Germline loops: CDR1 MNHEY, CDR2 SVGAGI. Trimming cost V 6 bases and J 7 bases; bases outside gene matches: 8. Unique molecular identifiers tagged the TCRbeta library. MiXCR, applied by TCRdb to the PCR reads, yields one record per CDR3 protein. Of around 530,000 distinct CDR3 sequences listed, around a third are singletons. These data are taken from a study of T-cell reconstitution after alpha-beta-depleted transplantation in children. The sequence derives from a human donor who donated a stem cell graft to a child with aplastic anemia. Sequencing was performed on PBMCs from the stem cell graft donor, taken from the stem cell graft. V gene TRBV6-5 combines with J gene TRBJ1-4; TRBD1 agrees at 7 bases. The CDR3 bases are TGTGCCAGCAGCCAGACAGGGTTTGGTGAAAAACTGTTTTTT. Its translation: CASSQTGFGEKLFF.